The 24 T cell receptor beta chains reported below all come from one sample, sequenced in a study of T cells in localized non-small cell lung cancer. Using immunoSEQ multiplex PCR, the repertoire was profiled, and TCRdb retains in-frame clones only, with some absent. The top ten hold 4.7% of the sample, which has approximately 70,000 clones, 81% seen once. Source: PBMCs, taken before any cancer treatment. The receptors were sampled from a man between 40 and 70 years old with stage II lung adenocarcinoma.

The rearrangement joins TRBV19 to TRBJ2-3; 10 nucleotides match TRBD2. V shed 3 bases and J 3 bases; nucleotides not matched to a gene: 12. The CDR3 loop spans 18 amino acids. Germline lookup yields CDR1 LNHDA and CDR2 SQIVND (reference sequence). Here the CDR3 reads CASSIGRLAGDGTDTQYF. CDR3 nucleotide sequence: TGTGCCAGTAGTATCGGACGTCTAGCGGGAGACGGAACAGATACGCAGTATTTT.

This chain uses TRBV11-3 with TRBJ1-2, with D perhaps TRBD1 (5 bases). The CDR3 loop spans 15 amino acids. Germline CDR1 SGHNT, CDR2 YENEEA. Trimming removed 2 bases from V and 1 base from J, with 11 bases in between. This CDR3 is CASSLLGPNNYGYTF. CDR3 DNA sequence: TGTGCCAGCAGCTTATTGGGACCGAATAACTATGGCTACACCTTC.

The chain has TRBV5-1 and TRBJ2-7, with D perhaps TRBD2 (5 bases). CDR1 and CDR2 from the germline V gene are SGHRS and YFSETQ. The V end was cut by 5 bases, the J end by 3 bases, with 15 bases between. This CDR3 is 14 amino acids long. The CDR3 loop reads CASRAAKGGYEQYF. Here the CDR3 DNA reads TGCGCCAGCAGGGCGGCCAAAGGAGGCTACGAGCAGTACTTC.

The gene calls are TRBV10-3 and TRBJ2-7, with D perhaps TRBD2 (5 bases). This CDR3 has 12 residues. Germline lookup yields CDR1 ENHRY and CDR2 SYGVKD. Deletions cut 2 bases from V and 6 bases from J, with 8 bases between. CDR3 DNA: TGTGCCATCAGTGAGATGGGGAGCGAGCAGTACTTC. Its protein product is CAISEMGSEQYF.

This clone appeared many times. The chain employs TRBV5-6 and TRBJ2-7; D not resolved. CDR1 SGHDT and CDR2 YYEEEE come from the germline V gene. The CDR3 sequence is 12 residues long. Trimming removed 1 base from V and 2 bases from J, with 4 bases in between. The CDR3 is CASSLSPYEQYF. CDR3 bases: TGTGCCAGCAGCTTGTCGCCCTACGAGCAGTACTTC.

This chain links TRBV5-1 with TRBJ2-7; 11 bases map to TRBD1. Germline V gene lookup returns CDR1 SGHRS and CDR2 YFSETQ. J lost 3 bases, V lost 4 bases, and 9 bases had no gene match. This CDR3 contains 16 residues. The DNA for the CDR3 is TGCGCCAGCAGCCTGGGGGGACAGGGGGTCGACTACGAGCAGTACTTC. It encodes CASSLGGQGVDYEQYF.

The chain couples TRBV19 to TRBJ2-1; D unresolved. Trimming left V 0 bases short and J 9 bases short, with 6 bases between. CDR1 is LNHDA and CDR2 is SQIVND in the germline V gene (reference sequence). The CDR3 spans 12 residues. The CDR3 loop reads CASSIDVGEQFF. The CDR3, as DNA: TGTGCCAGTAGTATAGATGTCGGTGAGCAGTTCTTC.

J is TRBJ2-5 and V is TRBV9, with D possibly matching TRBD2 (7 bases). The germline V and J ends were trimmed by 0 bases and 5 bases, with 11 bases remaining between them. The CDR3 consists of 14 residues. Germline assignment: CDR1 SGDLS and CDR2 YYNGEE. The CDR3 nucleotides are TGTGCCAGCAGCGTAGATCGGGGGGCTGAGACCCAGTACTTC. Protein: CASSVDRGAETQYF. Filled out from reference TRBV9 and TRBJ2-5, the complete variable domain reads DSGVTQTPKHLITATGQRVTLRCSPRSGDLSVYWYQQSLDQGLQFLIQYYNGEERAKGNILERFSAQQFPDLHSELNLSSLELGDSALYFCASSVDRGAETQYFGPGTRLLVL.

V gene TRBV5-4 combines with J gene TRBJ2-2, with D maybe TRBD1 (6 bases). The CDR3 runs to 14 residues. Germline CDR1 SGHNT, CDR2 YYREEE (reference sequence). The V and J ends lost 2 bases and 1 base respectively, with 6 bases between them. CDR3 coding DNA: TGTGCCAGCAGCTTACAGGGGAACACCGGGGAGCTGTTTTTT. It translates to CASSLQGNTGELFF.

This clone has more than one count but fewer than ten. CDR3 amino acids: CASSQGTQPQHF. As DNA, the CDR3 is TGTGCCAGCAGTCAGGGAACCCAGCCCCAGCATTTT. The chain combines TRBV7-9 with TRBJ1-5; a weak D match, TRBD1 (5 bases). The CDR3 has 12 residues. Germline V lookup: CDR1 SEHNR, CDR2 FQNEAQ (reference sequence). V was cut by 6 bases and J by 7 bases, with 10 bases left in between.

This clone is a singleton in its sample. The gene calls are TRBV2 and TRBJ2-1, with unresolved D. The ends were cut back, 3 bases at V and 2 bases at J, with 5 bases in the middle. Germline CDR1 is SNHLY and CDR2 is FYNNEI. The CDR3 sequence is 13 residues long. The CDR3 loop reads CASSEFPYNEQFF. The CDR3 coding sequence is TGTGCCAGCAGTGAGTTCCCCTACAATGAGCAGTTCTTC.

This chain links TRBV30 with TRBJ1-5; TRBD1 aligns across 7 bases. The CDR3 runs 13 residues. Germline assignment: CDR1 GTSNPN and CDR2 SVGIG (reference sequence). Trimming removed 5 bases from V and 7 bases from J; junction bases left unmatched: 8. The CDR3 sequence is CAWSQGFRQPQHF. CDR3 nucleotides: TGTGCCTGGTCACAGGGGTTTCGACAGCCCCAGCATTTT.

This sequence joins TRBV11-1 and TRBJ2-3; D is perhaps TRBD1 (6 bases). Deletions cut 5 bases from V and 1 base from J, with 10 bases between. The CDR3 extends over 14 amino acids. CDR1 and CDR2 (germline): SGHAT, FQDESV (reference sequence). CDR3: CASSTGMGTDTQYF. CDR3 coding DNA: TGTGCCAGCAGCACAGGGATGGGCACAGATACGCAGTATTTT.

The chain carries TRBV5-1 and TRBJ1-2; no reliable D call. The V gene's germline CDR1 is SGHRS and CDR2 YFSETQ. With 2 bases removed from V and 2 bases from J, the gap between germline ends came to 7 bases. The CDR3 loop spans 13 amino acids. CDR3 sequence reads: CASSLGKNYGYTF. In DNA, the CDR3 is TGCGCCAGCAGCTTAGGCAAAAACTATGGCTACACCTTC.

V usage is TRBV15 and J usage is TRBJ2-7, with D perhaps given as TRBD1 or TRBD2 (5 bases each). Trimming took off 0 bases at V and 2 bases at J, with 14 bases between the two ends. Germline CDR1 LNHNV, CDR2 YYDKDF (reference sequence). The CDR3 is made up of 16 amino acids. CDR3 sequence reads: CATSRDWGTTAYEQYF. As DNA, the CDR3 is TGTGCCACCAGCAGAGATTGGGGGACGACCGCCTACGAGCAGTACTTC.

The V call is TRBV20-1, the J call TRBJ2-5, with D hard to call. Trimming took off 4 bases at V and 7 bases at J, with 10 bases between the two ends. This CDR3 contains 11 residues. CDR1 and CDR2 from the germline V gene are DFQATT and SNEGSKA (reference sequence). The CDR3 is CSATPQRTQYF. CDR3 in DNA: TGCAGTGCTACCCCCCAGAGGACCCAGTACTTC.

This clone came up once. J is TRBJ2-7 and V is TRBV10-3, with 7 positions matching TRBD2. V shed 6 bases and J 4 bases; nucleotides not matched to a gene: 9. This CDR3 spans 14 amino acids. The V gene's germline CDR1 is ENHRY and CDR2 SYGVKD. DNA for the CDR3: TGTGCCATCAGCTCTAGCAAGGGAGGGTACGAGCAGTACTTC. This codes for CAISSSKGGYEQYF.

DNA for the CDR3: TGCGCCAGCAGCCAAAAACAAACAGGGGAAGTGGGCTACACCTTC. Amino acid sequence: CASSQKQTGEVGYTF. The J gene is TRBJ1-2, the V gene TRBV5-1; 7 bases line up with TRBD1. This CDR3 spans 15 amino acids. In germline, CDR1 is SGHRS, CDR2 YFSETQ. The V segment lost 4 bases and the J segment 8 bases; nucleotides outside the gene matches: 14. The variable domain in full, with the rest retrieved from reference TRBV5-1 and TRBJ1-2, is KAGVTQTPRYLIKTRGQQVTLSCSPISGHRSVSWYQQTPGQGLQFLFEYFSETQRNKGNFPGRFSGRQFSNSRSEMNVSTLELGDSALYLCASSQKQTGEVGYTFGSGTRLTVV.

The CDR3 coding sequence is TGTGCCAGCAGCTTGGGTTTTTCTAACTATGGCTACACCTTC. This encodes CASSLGFSNYGYTF. J is TRBJ1-2 and V is TRBV11-2, with unresolved D. The CDR3 is 14 amino acids. V lost 3 bases and J lost 0, with 8 bases in between. Germline V gives CDR1 SGHAT, CDR2 FQNNGV.

The V gene is TRBV7-9, the J gene TRBJ2-7, with D uncertain. This CDR3 has 13 amino acids. Germline V lookup: CDR1 SEHNR, CDR2 FQNEAQ (reference sequence). Trimming pared 5 bases from V and 5 bases from J, leaving 13 bases between. CDR3 in amino acids: CASSPSGPHEQYF. The CDR3 DNA is TGTGCCAGCAGCCCCTCGGGCCCCCACGAGCAGTACTTC.

The gene calls are TRBV5-1 and TRBJ1-1; D perhaps matches TRBD1 (6 bases). The CDR3 contains 16 residues. V was cut by 3 bases and J by 4 bases, with 19 bases left in between. Per germline, CDR1 SGHRS and CDR2 YFSETQ. The CDR3 DNA reads TGCGCCAGCAGCTACAACAGGGTGAGAAGTGGCACTGAAGCTTTCTTT. Amino acids: CASSYNRVRSGTEAFF.

CDR3 DNA: TGTGCCGGGGGGACGGGAACTCGGCCCGGGGAGCTGTTTTTT. Protein: CAGGTGTRPGELFF. The V call is TRBV13, the J call TRBJ2-2; tentatively, D is TRBD2 (6 bases). The CDR3 is 14 amino acids. In germline, CDR1 is PRHDT, CDR2 FYEKMQ (reference sequence). V was pared by 11 bases and J by 6 bases, with 19 bases between.

The gene calls are TRBV5-6 and TRBJ2-7; D is ambiguous. The CDR3 has 15 residues. The germline V gene has CDR1 SGHDT and CDR2 YYEEEE. Trimming stripped 3 bases from V and 0 bases from J, with 13 bases between. The CDR3 bases are TGTGCCAGCAGCTCCCGGCCTATTAGCTCCTACGAGCAGTACTTC. As protein: CASSSRPISSYEQYF.

This clone was recorded a few times. The chain combines TRBV5-1 with TRBJ2-1, with 9 bases matching TRBD2. Germline assignment: CDR1 SGHRS and CDR2 YFSETQ. CDR3 size: 15 residues. The V gene end was trimmed by 0 bases and the J gene end by 8 bases; junction bases not matched to a gene: 6. The DNA for the CDR3 is TGCGCCAGCAGCTTGGCTAGCGGGGCCTTTGATGAGCAGTTCTTC. Translating it yields CASSLASGAFDEQFF.